This T cell receptor beta chain appears in the sequencing data of a study of cytomegalovirus exposure and HLA in healthy donors. Study summary: Among about 200 million T cells, an earlier analysis found 117 million unique TCR beta sequences.

The PCR ran on 60 Vbeta and 13 Jbeta primers. Libraries were prepared by immunoSEQ multiplex PCR; TCRdb keeps only in-frame clonotypes and omits some of them. This table lists some 96,000 clones. As regards this clone: As yet, its antigen is unknown.

Study conclusions and caveats: With DRB1 most and HLA-C fewest, TCR association rates differed between HLA loci in a later analysis.

There are 14 residues in the CDR3. The V end was cut by 2 bases, the J end by 3 bases, with 9 bases between. From germline, CDR1 is SGHRS and CDR2 YFSETQ. The J gene is TRBJ2-1, the V gene TRBV5-1, with D tentatively TRBD2 (5 bases). This TCR came from a woman aged 25-40 years in good health and CMV-seronegative. The sequenced material came from PBMCs. CDR3 DNA: TGCGCCAGCAGCTTTCCCCGGGACTACAATGAGCAGTTCTTC. Translated: CASSFPRDYNEQFF.